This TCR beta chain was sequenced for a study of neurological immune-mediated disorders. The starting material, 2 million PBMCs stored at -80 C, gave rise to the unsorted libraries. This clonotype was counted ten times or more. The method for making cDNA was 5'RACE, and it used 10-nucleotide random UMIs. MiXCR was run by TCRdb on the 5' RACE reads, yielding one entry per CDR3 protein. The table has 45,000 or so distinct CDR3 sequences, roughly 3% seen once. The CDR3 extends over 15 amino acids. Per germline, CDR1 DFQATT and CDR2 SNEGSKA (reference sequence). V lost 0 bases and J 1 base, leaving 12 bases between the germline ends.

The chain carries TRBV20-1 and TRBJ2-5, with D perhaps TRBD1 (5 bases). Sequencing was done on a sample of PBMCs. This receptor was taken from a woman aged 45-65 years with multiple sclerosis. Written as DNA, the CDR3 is TGCAGTGCTAGAGACCCGACAGTATTCCAAGAGACCCAGTACTTC. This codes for CSARDPTVFQETQYF.